The clone carrying this T cell receptor (beta chain) showed up just once. This specimen comes from a study of T cell changes during pregnancy in multiple sclerosis. Produced via immunoSEQ multiplex PCR; TCRdb's table is partial and in-frame only. The table shows roughly 110,000 clones, with more than 85% occurring only once. Deletions cut 1 base from V and 11 bases from J, with 12 bases between. There are 13 residues in the CDR3. Germline CDR1 reads SGHTA; CDR2 reads FQGNSA. This TCR derives from a female donor with multiple sclerosis, enrolled in a pregnancy study. This chain links TRBV7-2 with TRBJ2-1; D unresolved. This sample comprised peripheral blood, obtained in the third trimester of pregnancy. The CDR3 here is CASSLELVNQQFF. CDR3 bases: TGTGCCAGCAGCTTAGAGCTCGTGAACCAGCAGTTCTTC.